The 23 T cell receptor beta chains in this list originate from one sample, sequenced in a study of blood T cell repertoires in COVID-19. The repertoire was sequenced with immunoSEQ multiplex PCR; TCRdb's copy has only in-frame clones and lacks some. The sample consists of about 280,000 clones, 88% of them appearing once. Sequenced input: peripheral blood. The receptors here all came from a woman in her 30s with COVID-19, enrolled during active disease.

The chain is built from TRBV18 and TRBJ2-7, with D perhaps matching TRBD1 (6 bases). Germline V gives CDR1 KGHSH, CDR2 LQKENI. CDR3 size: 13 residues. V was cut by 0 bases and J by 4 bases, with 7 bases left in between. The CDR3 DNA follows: TGTGCCAGCTCACCACCGGACAGATACGAGCAGTACTTC. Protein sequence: CASSPPDRYEQYF. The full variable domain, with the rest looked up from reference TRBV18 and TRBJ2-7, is NAGVMQNPRHLVRRRGQEARLRCSPMKGHSHVYWYRQLPEEGLKFMVYLQKENIIDESGMPKERFSAEFPKEGPSILRIQQVVRGDSAAYFCASSPPDRYEQYFGPGTRLTVT.

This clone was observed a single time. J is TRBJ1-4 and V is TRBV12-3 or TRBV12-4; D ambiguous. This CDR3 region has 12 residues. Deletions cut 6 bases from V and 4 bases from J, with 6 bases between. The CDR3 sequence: CASSQVNEKLFF. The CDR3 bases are TGTGCCAGCAGCCAGGTTAATGAAAAACTGTTTTTT.

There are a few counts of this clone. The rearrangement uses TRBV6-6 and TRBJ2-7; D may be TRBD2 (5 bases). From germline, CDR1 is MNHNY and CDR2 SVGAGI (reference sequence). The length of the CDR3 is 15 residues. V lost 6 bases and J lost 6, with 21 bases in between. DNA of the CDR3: TGTGCCAGCAGGCAATTAGCTGTAGGAGGTCTCGAGCAGTACTTC. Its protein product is CASRQLAVGGLEQYF.

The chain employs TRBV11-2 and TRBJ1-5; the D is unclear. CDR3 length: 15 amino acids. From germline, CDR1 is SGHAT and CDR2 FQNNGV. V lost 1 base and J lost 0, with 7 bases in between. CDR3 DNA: TGTGCCAGCAGCTTAGCAGACTATAGCAATCAGCCCCAGCATTTT. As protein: CASSLADYSNQPQHF.

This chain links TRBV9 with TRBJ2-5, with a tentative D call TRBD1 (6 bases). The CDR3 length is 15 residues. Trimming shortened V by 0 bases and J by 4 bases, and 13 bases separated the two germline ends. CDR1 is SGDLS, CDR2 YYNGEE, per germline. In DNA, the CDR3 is TGTGCCAGCAGCGTAGGACAGGTCTTGGGAGAGACCCAGTACTTC. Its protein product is CASSVGQVLGETQYF.

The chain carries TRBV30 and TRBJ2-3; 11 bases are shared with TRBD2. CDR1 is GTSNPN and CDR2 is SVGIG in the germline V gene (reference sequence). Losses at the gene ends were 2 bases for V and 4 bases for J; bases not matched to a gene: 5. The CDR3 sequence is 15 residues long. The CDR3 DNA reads TGTGCCTGGAGTCAACTAGCGGGAGTCGCAGATACGCAGTATTTT. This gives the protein CAWSQLAGVADTQYF. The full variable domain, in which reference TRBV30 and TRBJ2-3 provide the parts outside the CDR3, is SQTIHQWPATLVQPVGSPLSLECTVEGTSNPNLYWYRQAAGRGLQLLFYSVGIGQISSEVPQNLSASRPQDRQFILSSKKLLLSDSGFYLCAWSQLAGVADTQYFGPGTRLTVL.

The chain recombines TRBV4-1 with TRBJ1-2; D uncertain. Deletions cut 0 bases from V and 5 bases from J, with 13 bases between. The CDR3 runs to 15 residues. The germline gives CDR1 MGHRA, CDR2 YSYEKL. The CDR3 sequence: CASSQDYQAGYGYTF. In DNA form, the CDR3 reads TGCGCCAGCAGCCAAGATTATCAGGCTGGATATGGCTACACCTTC.

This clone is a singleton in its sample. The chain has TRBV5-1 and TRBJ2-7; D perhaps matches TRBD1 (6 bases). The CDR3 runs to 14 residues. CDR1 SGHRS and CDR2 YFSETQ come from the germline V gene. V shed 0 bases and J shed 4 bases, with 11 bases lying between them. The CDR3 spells CASSLAGVTYEQYF. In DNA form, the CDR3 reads TGCGCCAGCAGCTTGGCAGGGGTTACTTACGAGCAGTACTTC.

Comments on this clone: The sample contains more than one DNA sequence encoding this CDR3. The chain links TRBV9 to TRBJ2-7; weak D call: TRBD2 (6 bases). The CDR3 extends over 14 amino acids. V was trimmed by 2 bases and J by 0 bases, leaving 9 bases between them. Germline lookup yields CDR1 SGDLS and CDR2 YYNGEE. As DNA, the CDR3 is TGTGCCAGCAGCGTGGGCGGGGTCTCCTACGAGCAGTACTTC. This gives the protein CASSVGGVSYEQYF.

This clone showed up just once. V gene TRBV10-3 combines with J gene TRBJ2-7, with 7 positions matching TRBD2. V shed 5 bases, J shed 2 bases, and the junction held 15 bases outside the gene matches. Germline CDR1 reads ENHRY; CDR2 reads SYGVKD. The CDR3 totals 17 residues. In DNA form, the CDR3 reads TGTGCCATCAGTAAGAAGGAGTCGGCTAGCGGAGCCTACGAGCAGTACTTC. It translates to CAISKKESASGAYEQYF.

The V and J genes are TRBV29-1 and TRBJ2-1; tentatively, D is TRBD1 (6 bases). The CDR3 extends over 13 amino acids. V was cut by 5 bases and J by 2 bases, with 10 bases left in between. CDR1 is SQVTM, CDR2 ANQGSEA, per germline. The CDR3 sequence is CSVSSGAYNEQFF. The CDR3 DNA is TGCAGCGTTAGCTCAGGGGCCTACAATGAGCAGTTCTTC.

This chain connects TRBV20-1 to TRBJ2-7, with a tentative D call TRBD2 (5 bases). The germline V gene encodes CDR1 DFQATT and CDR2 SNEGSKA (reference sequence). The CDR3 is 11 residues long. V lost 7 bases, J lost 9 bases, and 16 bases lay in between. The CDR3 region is CSVGSSRGQYF. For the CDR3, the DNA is TGCAGTGTTGGAAGCTCTCGGGGGCAGTACTTC.

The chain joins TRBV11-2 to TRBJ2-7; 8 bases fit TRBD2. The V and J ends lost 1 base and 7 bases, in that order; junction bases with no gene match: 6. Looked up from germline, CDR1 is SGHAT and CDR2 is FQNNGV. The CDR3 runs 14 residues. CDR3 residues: CASSLVGGLGEQYF. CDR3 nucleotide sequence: TGTGCCAGCAGCTTAGTAGGGGGACTAGGGGAGCAGTACTTC.

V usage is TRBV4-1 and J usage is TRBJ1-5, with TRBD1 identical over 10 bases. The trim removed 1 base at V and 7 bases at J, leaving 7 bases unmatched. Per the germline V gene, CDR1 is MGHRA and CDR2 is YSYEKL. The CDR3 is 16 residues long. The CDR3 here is CASSQGGDRGQQPQHF. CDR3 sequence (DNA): TGCGCCAGCAGCCAAGGGGGGGACAGGGGCCAACAGCCCCAGCATTTT.

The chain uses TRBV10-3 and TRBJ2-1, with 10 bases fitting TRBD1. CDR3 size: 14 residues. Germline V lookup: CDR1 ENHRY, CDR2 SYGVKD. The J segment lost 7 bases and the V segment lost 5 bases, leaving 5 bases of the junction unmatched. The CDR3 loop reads CAISPGQGRNEQFF. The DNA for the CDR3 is TGTGCCATCAGTCCGGGACAGGGGAGGAATGAGCAGTTCTTC.

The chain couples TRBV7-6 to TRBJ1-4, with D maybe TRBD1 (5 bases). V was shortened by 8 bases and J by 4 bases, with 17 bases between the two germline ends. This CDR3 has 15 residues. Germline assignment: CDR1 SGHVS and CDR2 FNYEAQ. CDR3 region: CASSKSQGSNEKLFF. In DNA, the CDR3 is TGTGCCAGCTCCAAGTCCCAGGGAAGTAATGAAAAACTGTTTTTT.

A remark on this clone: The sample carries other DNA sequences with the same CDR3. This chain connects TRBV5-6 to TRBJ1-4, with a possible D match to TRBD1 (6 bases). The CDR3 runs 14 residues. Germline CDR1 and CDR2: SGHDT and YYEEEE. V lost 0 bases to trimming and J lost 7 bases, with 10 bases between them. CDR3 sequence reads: CASSLDRVAEKLFF. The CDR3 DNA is TGTGCCAGCAGCTTGGACAGGGTAGCTGAAAAACTGTTTTTT.

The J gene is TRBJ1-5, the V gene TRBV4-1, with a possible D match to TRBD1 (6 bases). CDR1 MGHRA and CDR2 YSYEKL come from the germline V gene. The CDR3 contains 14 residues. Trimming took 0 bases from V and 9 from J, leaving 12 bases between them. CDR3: CASSQDGGGGPQHF. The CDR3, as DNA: TGCGCCAGCAGCCAAGATGGGGGCGGGGGGCCCCAGCATTTT.

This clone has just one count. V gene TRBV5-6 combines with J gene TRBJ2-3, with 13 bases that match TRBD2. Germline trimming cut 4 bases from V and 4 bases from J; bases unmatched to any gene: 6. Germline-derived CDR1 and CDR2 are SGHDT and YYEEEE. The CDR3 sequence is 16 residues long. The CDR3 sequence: CASSTGLAGYADTQYF. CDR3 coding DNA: TGTGCCAGCAGCACGGGACTAGCGGGATATGCAGATACGCAGTATTTT.

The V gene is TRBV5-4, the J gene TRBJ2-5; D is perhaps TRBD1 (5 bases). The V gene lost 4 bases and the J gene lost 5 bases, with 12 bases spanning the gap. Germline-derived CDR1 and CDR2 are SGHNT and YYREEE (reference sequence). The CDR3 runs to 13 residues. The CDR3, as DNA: TGTGCCAGCAGCCCAGGGCATTGGGAGACCCAGTACTTC. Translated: CASSPGHWETQYF.

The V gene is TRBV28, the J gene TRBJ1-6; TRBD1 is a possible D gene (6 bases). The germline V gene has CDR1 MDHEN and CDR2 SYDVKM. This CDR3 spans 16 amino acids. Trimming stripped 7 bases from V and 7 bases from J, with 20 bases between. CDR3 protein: CASTPPPGHLNSPLHF. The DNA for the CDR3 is TGTGCCAGCACTCCTCCCCCGGGACACTTGAATTCACCCCTCCACTTT.

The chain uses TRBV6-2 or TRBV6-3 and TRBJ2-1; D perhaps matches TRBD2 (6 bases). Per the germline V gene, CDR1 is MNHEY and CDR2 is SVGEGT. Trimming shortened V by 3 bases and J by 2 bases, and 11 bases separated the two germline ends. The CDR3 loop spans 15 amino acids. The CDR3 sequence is CASSYFGGTYNEQFF. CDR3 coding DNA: TGTGCCAGCAGTTATTTTGGGGGGACCTACAATGAGCAGTTCTTC.

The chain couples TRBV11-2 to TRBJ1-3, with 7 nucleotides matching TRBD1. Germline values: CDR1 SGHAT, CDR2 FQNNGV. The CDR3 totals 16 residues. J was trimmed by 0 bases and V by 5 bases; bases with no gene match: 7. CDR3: CASSPLYRGSGNTIYF. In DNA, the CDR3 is TGTGCCAGCAGCCCCTTATACAGGGGCTCTGGAAACACCATATATTTT.